Below, one T cell receptor (beta chain) is given with its context. Antigen unknown. TCRdb reprocessed the 5' RACE reads with MiXCR, giving one entry per CDR3 protein. The table shows some 630,000 distinct CDR3 sequences, with around 7.4% occurring only once. The record originates from a study of identical twins. Regarding the study as a whole: Sequences that were out-of-frame, alpha and twin-shared displayed an excess of low generation probability. Conclusions rested on cross-sectional statistics rather than following the same donors. In beta out-of-frame sequences, the excess sharing between twins was weaker.

Healthy Caucasians, and only they, were the donors. CDR1 and CDR2 from the germline V gene are DFQATT and SNEGSKA (reference sequence). Trimming cost V 3 bases and J 2 bases; bases outside gene matches: 17. This CDR3 contains 18 residues. This sample also belongs to another study, concerning yellow fever vaccine responses in identical twins.

This sequence originates from a woman aged 18 to 35 in good health. The chain joins TRBV20-1 to TRBJ2-3, with 7 bases fitting TRBD2. The sequenced sample was PBMCs. DNA of the CDR3: TGCAGTGCTAGTGGGCGGATGAGAAGCGGGGCGAACACAGATACGCAGTATTTT. It codes for CSASGRMRSGANTDTQYF.